Below are 25 T cell receptor beta chains sequenced from a single sample in a study of OX40 agonist ivuxolimab in advanced cancers. Generated by immunoSEQ multiplex PCR, the TCRdb table keeps only in-frame clones and is missing some. The sample includes tens of thousands of clones, over 85% seen only once; the top ten take under 0.7%. The specimen was CD4+ or CD8+ T cells sorted from blood, collected in a trial of the OX40 agonist ivuxolimab. The receptors derive from an adult with an advanced solid tumor such as melanoma, head and neck, liver or kidney cancer.

The rearrangement uses TRBV5-4 and TRBJ2-2; D is uncertain. CDR3 size: 13 residues. Trimming took off 2 bases at V and 5 bases at J, with 7 bases between the two ends. Per germline, CDR1 SGHNT and CDR2 YYREEE (reference sequence). The CDR3 here is CASSLIGTGELFF. CDR3 DNA sequence: TGTGCCAGCAGCTTAATAGGAACCGGGGAGCTGTTTTTT.

The genes are TRBV19 and TRBJ2-1; 7 nucleotides align to TRBD2. The CDR3 contains 12 residues. CDR1 is LNHDA, CDR2 SQIVND, per germline (reference sequence). The J segment lost 14 bases and the V segment lost 1 base, leaving 5 bases of the junction unmatched. The CDR3 spells CASSIGWTSEFF. The CDR3 DNA follows: TGTGCCAGTAGTATAGGATGGACTAGTGAGTTCTTC.

The gene calls are TRBV2 and TRBJ1-5; D not certain. V was shortened by 4 bases and J by 5 bases, with 9 bases between the two germline ends. The CDR3 has 13 amino acids. Germline V gene data show CDR1 as SNHLY and CDR2 as FYNNEI. The CDR3, as DNA: TGTGCCAGCAGTGCGATCGGGGATCAGCCCCAGCATTTT. It yields the protein CASSAIGDQPQHF.

This chain joins TRBV28 and TRBJ1-5; TRBD1 is a possible D gene (5 bases). Germline CDR1 reads MDHEN; CDR2 reads SYDVKM. V lost 5 bases and J lost 15, with 26 bases in between. This CDR3 region has 15 residues. The DNA of the CDR3 is TGTGCCAGCAGTCGCCCTCGGGACTTAAAGTTTAGTTGGCATTTT. Translating it yields CASSRPRDLKFSWHF.

The chain combines TRBV5-6 with TRBJ1-1; 9 bases align to TRBD1. V shed 4 bases, J shed 3 bases, and the junction held 4 bases outside the gene matches. CDR3 length: 14 residues. Germline loops: CDR1 SGHDT, CDR2 YYEEEE. The CDR3 protein is CASSLTGGDTEAFF. CDR3 sequence (DNA): TGTGCCAGCAGCCTGACAGGGGGGGACACTGAAGCTTTCTTT.

On this clone itself: In the same sample, other DNA sequences code for this CDR3. The J gene is TRBJ1-1, the V gene TRBV7-9; D possibly corresponds to TRBD1 (6 bases). V dropped 5 bases and J dropped 1 base, with 11 bases sitting between them. This CDR3 region has 14 residues. The germline V gene encodes CDR1 SEHNR and CDR2 FQNEAQ (reference sequence). Here the CDR3 reads CASSLQGGNTEAFF. DNA for the CDR3: TGTGCCAGCAGCCTACAGGGAGGGAACACTGAAGCTTTCTTT. The whole variable domain, remainder taken from reference TRBV7-9 and TRBJ1-1, is DTGVSQNPRHKITKRGQNVTFRCDPISEHNRLYWYRQTLGQGPEFLTYFQNEAQLEKSRLLSDRFSAERPKGSFSTLEIQRTEQGDSAMYLCASSLQGGNTEAFFGQGTRLTVV.

The chain carries TRBV4-2 and TRBJ1-2, with 12 bases identical to TRBD1. V trimming: 2 bases; J trimming: 7 bases; junction bases outside the gene matches: 11. The CDR3 sequence is 17 residues long. From germline, CDR1 is LGHNA and CDR2 YNFKEQ. DNA for the CDR3: TGTGCCAGCAGCCAAACCACCGTGGGACAGGGGGCAGGTGGCTACACCTTC. It codes for CASSQTTVGQGAGGYTF.

The V and J genes are TRBV9 and TRBJ1-5; the D gene is possibly TRBD1 (6 bases). Trimming took off 0 bases at V and 4 bases at J, with 11 bases between the two ends. This CDR3 is built from 15 residues. Germline V gives CDR1 SGDLS, CDR2 YYNGEE. The CDR3 sequence: CASSVDGQSNQPQHF. CDR3 nucleotides: TGTGCCAGCAGCGTAGATGGACAGTCTAATCAGCCCCAGCATTTT.

This clone was picked up one time. V gene TRBV5-1 combines with J gene TRBJ2-5, with 12 bases that match TRBD2. This CDR3 spans 15 amino acids. V shed 4 bases, J shed 2 bases, and the junction held 3 bases outside the gene matches. Germline loops: CDR1 SGHRS, CDR2 YFSETQ. This chain's CDR3 is CASSPGLAGQETQYF. CDR3 nucleotides: TGCGCCAGCAGCCCCGGACTAGCGGGGCAAGAGACCCAGTACTTC.

The chain combines TRBV6-4 with TRBJ1-5; D unresolved. The CDR3 extends over 13 amino acids. Trimming took off 3 bases at V and 7 bases at J, with 10 bases between the two ends. CDR1 MRHNA and CDR2 SNTAGT come from the germline V gene. The CDR3 region is CASSETVDQPQHF. Written as DNA, the CDR3 is TGTGCCAGCAGTGAAACCGTGGACCAGCCCCAGCATTTT.

As to this clone: One end of the junction varies from germline; a read error may be responsible. V is TRBV11-1 and J is TRBJ2-7; D gene uncertain. The germline gives CDR1 SGHAT, CDR2 FQDESV (reference sequence). CDR3 size: 11 residues. In DNA form, the CDR3 reads TGTGCCAGCAGCCTAACTTACGAGCGGTACTTC. Translation: CASSLTYERYF.

This clone was seen only once. V and J are TRBV11-2 and TRBJ1-2, with D unclear. The CDR3 runs 13 residues. Germline CDR1 is SGHAT and CDR2 is FQNNGV. V was clipped by 1 base and J by 8 bases, with 11 bases between them. The CDR3 nucleotides are TGTGCCAGCAGCTTAGTGGGGAGTGGGGGCTACACCTTC. Encoded protein: CASSLVGSGGYTF.

This clone was observed a few times. The J gene is TRBJ2-7, the V gene TRBV2, with 9 bases aligning to TRBD1. J lost 6 bases, V lost 4 bases, and 7 bases had no gene match. Germline V gene sequence: CDR1 SNHLY, CDR2 FYNNEI. CDR3 length: 14 amino acids. This CDR3 is CASSAWDRVAEQYF. The CDR3 DNA sequence: TGTGCCAGCAGTGCGTGGGACAGGGTTGCCGAGCAGTACTTC.

This chain uses TRBV10-1 with TRBJ2-1, with TRBD1 as a possible D gene (6 bases). V was cut by 0 bases and J by 8 bases, with 14 bases left in between. This CDR3 has 15 amino acids. Looked up from germline, CDR1 is WNHNN and CDR2 is SYGVQD (reference sequence). CDR3 sequence: CASSESIQGFYEQFF. The CDR3 DNA reads as TGCGCCAGCAGTGAGTCTATACAGGGTTTCTATGAGCAGTTCTTC.

The rearrangement links TRBV11-2 to TRBJ1-6; 9 positions match TRBD1. The CDR3 spans 15 residues. The germline CDR1 and CDR2 sequences are SGHAT and FQNNGV. The V segment lost 1 base and the J segment 8 bases; nucleotides outside the gene matches: 3. Written as DNA, the CDR3 is TGTGCCAGCAGCTTAGGGACAGGGGAGTATTCACCCCTCCACTTT. The encoded protein is CASSLGTGEYSPLHF.

The rearrangement links TRBV10-3 to TRBJ1-2; D possibly corresponds to TRBD1 (5 bases). The length of the CDR3 is 12 residues. The germline V gene has CDR1 ENHRY and CDR2 SYGVKD. Trimming left V 6 bases short and J 3 bases short, with 8 bases between. The CDR3 protein is CAIRLGDYGYTF. In nucleotides, the CDR3 is TGTGCCATCAGACTGGGGGACTATGGCTACACCTTC.

J is TRBJ1-1 and V is TRBV6-5; perhaps TRBD1 as D (5 bases). CDR3 size: 11 residues. Germline V gives CDR1 MNHEY, CDR2 SVGAGI. Trimming took off 5 bases at V and 6 bases at J, with 7 bases between the two ends. The CDR3 loop is CASSDRSEAFF. CDR3 bases: TGTGCCAGCAGTGACAGATCTGAAGCTTTCTTT.

This chain connects TRBV5-1 to TRBJ2-3; D is unclear. Trimming pared 0 bases from V and 6 bases from J, leaving 8 bases between. This CDR3 is 13 amino acids long. CDR1 is SGHRS, CDR2 YFSETQ, per germline. CDR3 DNA: TGCGCCAGCAGCTTGGGAGGTGAGGATACGCAGTATTTT. This sequence encodes CASSLGGEDTQYF.

The J gene is TRBJ2-1, the V gene TRBV6-5; no clear D. Germline V gene lookup returns CDR1 MNHEY and CDR2 SVGAGI. V was clipped by 2 bases and J by 7 bases, with 0 bases between them. There are 10 residues in the CDR3. CDR3 loop: CASSYNEQFF. The CDR3 nucleotides are TGTGCCAGCAGTTACAATGAGCAGTTCTTC.

This clone was observed a few times. This chain uses TRBV10-3 with TRBJ1-2, with a possible D match to TRBD1 (6 bases). Deletions cut 4 bases from V and 3 bases from J, with 12 bases between. The CDR3 sequence is 14 residues long. CDR1 is ENHRY, CDR2 SYGVKD, per germline. The CDR3 DNA follows: TGTGCCATCAGTGTACAGGGAGACGACTATGGCTACACCTTC. It codes for CAISVQGDDYGYTF.

The table lists this clone with a count of one. The rearrangement links TRBV7-8 to TRBJ1-4; D gene unclear. The CDR3 runs 15 residues. Looked up from germline, CDR1 is SGHVS and CDR2 is FQNEAQ. Trimming shortened V by 6 bases and J by 0 bases, and 11 bases separated the two germline ends. CDR3 bases: TGTGCCAGCAGAACCCCCGATGCAACTAATGAAAAACTGTTTTTT. Encoded protein: CASRTPDATNEKLFF.

The rearrangement uses TRBV28 and TRBJ1-5, with D unclear. Germline V lookup: CDR1 MDHEN, CDR2 SYDVKM. This CDR3 is built from 14 residues. Deletions cut 2 bases from V and 5 bases from J, with 10 bases between. The CDR3 protein is CASSLRGPHQPQHF. The CDR3 DNA sequence: TGTGCCAGCAGTTTAAGAGGGCCCCATCAGCCCCAGCATTTT.

The chain carries TRBV9 and TRBJ1-1; D possibly corresponds to TRBD1 (5 bases). The germline gives CDR1 SGDLS, CDR2 YYNGEE. CDR3 length: 14 amino acids. Trimming cost V 0 bases and J 7 bases, with 13 bases left between them. DNA for the CDR3: TGTGCCAGCAGCGTAGAGGGGTCAAGGGTTGAAGCTTTCTTT. Translated, it gives CASSVEGSRVEAFF.

The chain couples TRBV7-3 to TRBJ2-2; 7 nucleotides line up with TRBD2. V shed 5 bases, J shed 0 bases, and the junction held 3 bases outside the gene matches. The CDR3 is made up of 15 amino acids. The V gene's germline CDR1 is SGHTA and CDR2 FQGTGA. CDR3 region: CASSPGGANTGELFF. The CDR3 coding sequence is TGTGCCAGCAGCCCTGGGGGGGCGAACACCGGGGAGCTGTTTTTT. The variable domain in full, with the rest retrieved from reference TRBV7-3 and TRBJ2-2, is GAGVSQTPSNKVTEKGKYVELRCDPISGHTALYWYRQSLGQGPEFLIYFQGTGAADDSGLPNDRFFAVRPEGSVSTLKIQRTERGDSAVYLCASSPGGANTGELFFGEGSRLTVL.

This clone was seen once. This rearrangement joins TRBV5-1 to TRBJ2-2; no definite D call. The CDR3 contains 13 residues. The germline V gene has CDR1 SGHRS and CDR2 YFSETQ. Trimming left V 2 bases short and J 8 bases short, with 10 bases between. DNA of the CDR3: TGCGCCAGCAGCTTTGCTCCTCCTGGGGAGCTGTTTTTT. This encodes CASSFAPPGELFF.